The sequence of this T cell receptor beta chain was determined in a study of tumor-infiltrating lymphocytes in primary liver carcinoma. Study context: Patients were men and women aged 30 to 69 years.

General study results and limits: Compared with tumor region pairs, tumor-adjacent and tumor-blood pairs overlapped less.

Both RNA and DNA were isolated together from around 20-30 mg of bulk tissue that had not been sorted. Researchers generated TCR beta cDNA from about 0.5 ug of total RNA, relying on a constant-region primer. ARM-PCR, slightly modified, supplied the TCR beta libraries through three nested multiplex PCR rounds. A C-beta reverse primer and TRBV1-TRBV30 forward primers served in each of the first two PCR rounds, at 10 cycles apiece. TCRdb used MiXCR to reprocess the multiplex PCR reads, holding one entry per CDR3 protein. The sample yields under 130,000 distinct CDR3 sequences, roughly 85% seen once. V shed 2 bases and J 10 bases; nucleotides not matched to a gene: 12. The CDR3 is 15 amino acids. Germline CDR1 SEHNR, CDR2 FQNEAQ (reference sequence). Worth noting for this clonotype: Its antigen is still unknown. A much larger clonotype is one base distant, so this may be a read error.

The chain joins TRBV7-9 to TRBJ2-5; 8 bases line up with TRBD2. Sample: liver tumor tissue from sampling region 3. The subset: tumor region T3, left-lateral pole. This sequence originates from a man between 35 and 55 years old with primary liver carcinoma and hepatitis B virus infection. CDR3 bases: TGTGCCAGCAGCTTACGGAGCGGGAGAGAGGGGATCCAGTACTTC. Its translation: CASSLRSGREGIQYF.